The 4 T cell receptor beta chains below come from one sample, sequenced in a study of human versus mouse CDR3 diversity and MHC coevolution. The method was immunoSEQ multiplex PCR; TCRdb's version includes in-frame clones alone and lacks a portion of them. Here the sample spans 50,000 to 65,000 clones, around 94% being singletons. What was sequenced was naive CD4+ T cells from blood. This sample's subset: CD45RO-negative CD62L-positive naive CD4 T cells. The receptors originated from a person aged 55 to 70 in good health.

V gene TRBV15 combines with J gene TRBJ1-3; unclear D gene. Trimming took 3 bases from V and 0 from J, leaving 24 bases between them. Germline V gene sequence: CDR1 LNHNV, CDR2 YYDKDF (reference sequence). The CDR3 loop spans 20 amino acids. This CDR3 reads CATSRGGPQNLAGSGNTIYF. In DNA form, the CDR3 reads TGTGCCACCAGCAGGGGAGGGCCCCAAAACCTCGCGGGCTCTGGAAACACCATATATTTT.

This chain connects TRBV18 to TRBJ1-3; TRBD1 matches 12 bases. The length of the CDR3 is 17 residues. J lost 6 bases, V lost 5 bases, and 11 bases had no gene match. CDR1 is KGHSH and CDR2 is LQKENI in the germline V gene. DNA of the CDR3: TGTGCCAGCTCATCGGCGCCGGGACAGGGGGCCCTAAACACCATATATTTT. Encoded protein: CASSSAPGQGALNTIYF.

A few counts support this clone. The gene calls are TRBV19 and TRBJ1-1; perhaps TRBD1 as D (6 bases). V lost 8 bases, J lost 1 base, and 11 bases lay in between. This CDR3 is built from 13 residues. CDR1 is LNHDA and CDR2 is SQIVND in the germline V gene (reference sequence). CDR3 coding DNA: TGTGCCAGTGTGGACAGTCCGAACACTGAAGCTTTCTTT. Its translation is CASVDSPNTEAFF.

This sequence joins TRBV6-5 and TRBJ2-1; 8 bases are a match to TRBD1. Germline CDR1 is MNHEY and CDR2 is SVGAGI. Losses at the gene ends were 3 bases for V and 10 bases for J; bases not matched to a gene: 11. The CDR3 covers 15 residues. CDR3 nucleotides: TGTGCCAGCAGTTATCGGGGACAGGCGTGGGAGGAGCAGTTCTTC. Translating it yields CASSYRGQAWEEQFF.